What follows are 11 T cell receptor beta chains derived from one specimen sequenced in a study of blood T cell repertoires in COVID-19. The repertoire was sequenced with immunoSEQ multiplex PCR; TCRdb's copy has only in-frame clones and lacks some. This sample has fewer than 110,000 clones, with around 87% found just once. Input material: peripheral blood. These receptors were obtained from a woman in her 30s with acute or convalescent COVID-19.

The chain joins TRBV10-3 to TRBJ2-2; 9 bases match TRBD1. This CDR3 region has 17 residues. CDR1 and CDR2 from the germline V gene are ENHRY and SYGVKD. V dropped 7 bases and J dropped 6; count of bases not matched to a gene: 15. The CDR3 spells CAIKSPTGQGGAGELFF. CDR3 DNA: TGTGCCATCAAGTCCCCGACGGGACAGGGAGGCGCCGGGGAGCTGTTTTTT.

J is TRBJ1-5 and V is TRBV6-5; possible D gene TRBD1, 5 bases. Germline CDR1 MNHEY, CDR2 SVGAGI. Trimming removed 5 bases from V and 3 bases from J, with 14 bases in between. The CDR3 length is 15 residues. The CDR3 region is CASSQPSGNNQPQHF. CDR3 in DNA: TGTGCCAGCAGTCAACCCTCAGGGAACAATCAGCCCCAGCATTTT.

The V call is TRBV12-5, the J call TRBJ1-1; a weak D match, TRBD1 (5 bases). Germline V CDR1 and CDR2: LGHNT, FRNRAP. Trimming took off 4 bases at V and 11 bases at J, with 17 bases between the two ends. The CDR3 contains 13 residues. In DNA, the CDR3 is TGTGCTAGTGGTTCATTCTCGGGGGGGACGGCTTTCTTT. Encoded protein: CASGSFSGGTAFF.

The chain joins TRBV10-3 to TRBJ1-1; possibly TRBD1 for D (6 bases). The CDR3 is 14 residues long. CDR1 and CDR2 (germline): ENHRY, SYGVKD. V lost 6 bases and J 2 bases, leaving 13 bases between the germline ends. CDR3 sequence (DNA): TGTGCCATCAGCTCCCAAGGGGGAAACACTGAAGCTTTCTTT. Protein: CAISSQGGNTEAFF.

The chain is built from TRBV30 and TRBJ2-7, with 10 positions matching TRBD2. The V and J ends lost 4 bases and 5 bases, in that order; junction bases with no gene match: 5. This CDR3 is built from 13 residues. Germline V lookup: CDR1 GTSNPN, CDR2 SVGIG (reference sequence). CDR3 sequence (DNA): TGTGCCTGGAACAGAGCGGGGGGGAACGAGCAGTACTTC. It specifies CAWNRAGGNEQYF. The variable domain in full, completed from reference TRBV30 and TRBJ2-7, reads SQTIHQWPATLVQPVGSPLSLECTVEGTSNPNLYWYRQAAGRGLQLLFYSVGIGQISSEVPQNLSASRPQDRQFILSSKKLLLSDSGFYLCAWNRAGGNEQYFGPGTRLTVT.

The chain has TRBV11-2 and TRBJ2-7; 7 nucleotides match TRBD1. The V gene's germline CDR1 is SGHAT and CDR2 FQNNGV. The CDR3 length is 15 residues. J lost 2 bases, V lost 5 bases, and 9 bases had no gene match. CDR3 protein: CASSAVDREAYEQYF. In nucleotides, the CDR3 is TGTGCCAGCAGCGCCGTTGACAGGGAAGCCTACGAGCAGTACTTC.

The CDR3 spells CASGLGTSTSTDTQYF. DNA for the CDR3: TGTGCTAGTGGTCTAGGGACTTCCACTAGCACAGATACGCAGTATTTT. This chain links TRBV12-5 with TRBJ2-3; D perhaps matches TRBD2 (6 bases). CDR1 and CDR2 from the germline V gene are LGHNT and FRNRAP. Trimming shortened V by 5 bases and J by 0 bases, and 15 bases separated the two germline ends. This CDR3 is 16 amino acids long.

The chain links TRBV21-1 to TRBJ2-5; the listed D gene, TRBD2, was not tested against the DNA. TRBV21-1 is a pseudogene locus. This CDR3 spans 11 amino acids. The CDR3 region has the DNA TGTGCCATCAGCCCGGTTCGGGAACAGTACTTC. Amino acids: CAISPVREQYF.

The rearrangement uses TRBV9 and TRBJ1-1; tentatively, D is TRBD1 (5 bases). The germline V gene encodes CDR1 SGDLS and CDR2 YYNGEE. This CDR3 is built from 14 residues. The ends were cut back, 4 bases at V and 5 bases at J, with 15 bases in the middle. CDR3 amino acids: CASSPFRGGTEAFF. The CDR3 DNA sequence: TGTGCCAGCAGCCCTTTCCGGGGGGGAACTGAAGCTTTCTTT. Based on the CDR3 plus reference TRBV9 and TRBJ1-1, the full variable domain is DSGVTQTPKHLITATGQRVTLRCSPRSGDLSVYWYQQSLDQGLQFLIQYYNGEERAKGNILERFSAQQFPDLHSELNLSSLELGDSALYFCASSPFRGGTEAFFGQGTRLTVV.

The chain uses TRBV6-5 and TRBJ1-2, with a possible D match to TRBD1 (6 bases). This CDR3 spans 14 amino acids. The germline gives CDR1 MNHEY, CDR2 SVGAGI. Trimming stripped 0 bases from V and 8 bases from J, with 13 bases between. CDR3 protein: CASSYSPGVSGYTF. CDR3 bases: TGTGCCAGCAGTTACTCCCCAGGGGTGAGCGGCTACACCTTC.

The chain has TRBV5-1 and TRBJ1-4; 7 positions match TRBD1. The CDR3 contains 15 residues. Trimming at V came to 0 bases and at J to 4 bases, leaving 3 bases not matched to a gene. CDR1 and CDR2 (germline): SGHRS, YFSETQ. CDR3 DNA sequence: TGCGCCAGCAGCTTGGGGACAGGTAGTAATGAAAAACTGTTTTTT. It is translated as CASSLGTGSNEKLFF.